This entry concerns a single TCR beta chain. The sample originates from a study of cytomegalovirus exposure and HLA in healthy donors. Germline CDR1 PRHDT, CDR2 FYEKMQ (reference sequence). V was clipped by 1 base and J by 2 bases; unmatched bases: 4. CDR3 size: 15 residues. Both 60 Vbeta primers and 13 Jbeta primers went into the PCR. Measured with immunoSEQ multiplex PCR; TCRdb has only the in-frame clones, and not every one. The sample contains 130,000 or so clones, 75% of which appear only once. This TCR derives from a woman aged 40 to 49 in good health and CMV-seropositive. Sequenced sample: PBMCs. The chain has TRBV13 and TRBJ1-2; 7 nucleotides line up with TRBD1. The CDR3 region is CASSLVGDSNYGYTF. CDR3 nucleotides: TGTGCCAGCAGCTTAGTGGGGGACAGCAACTATGGCTACACCTTC.